The entry below gives a single T cell receptor (beta chain) sequence along with its context. In the original analysis: Amplification from reference gene primers served as the basis for estimated nucleated cell counts. Here immunoSEQ multiplex PCR was the method, and the copy in TCRdb shows in-frame clones only, minus some. V and J calls and clone size come straight from that table; D and trimming were deduced from the DNA. The sample lists 300,000 to 400,000 clones; 87% were seen once. These data are taken from a study of blood T cell repertoires in COVID-19. Study overall: The origin of the acute and convalescent COVID-19 samples was the United States, Italy and Spain. Nucleic acid was either cDNA or gDNA, and it came from T cells, B-cell-depleted T cells, or PBMCs.

The Seattle patients joined while their infection was active and were tracked longitudinally afterward. V lost 3 bases and J 4 bases, leaving 16 bases between the germline ends. The CDR3 totals 15 residues. Germline assignment: CDR1 SGHRS and CDR2 YFSETQ. Input material: peripheral blood. This chain connects TRBV5-1 to TRBJ1-2, with D maybe TRBD1 (5 bases). This sequence was found in a man aged 25-45 years with COVID-19, enrolled during active disease. The DNA for the CDR3 is TGCGCCAGCAGCTCCTCCGGGGGAAGCCTCTATGGCTACACCTTC. Translation: CASSSSGGSLYGYTF.